The entry below gives a single T cell receptor (beta chain) sequence along with its context. In the authors' workflow: For nucleated cells, counts were estimated from reference gene primer amplification. TCRdb's table, derived via immunoSEQ multiplex PCR, lists solely in-frame clones and lacks some. Clone size and the V and J calls come from that table; the DNA yielded D and trimming. The data show roughly 100,000 clones, about 89% seen once. Germline CDR1 reads SGHVS; CDR2 reads FNYEAQ. V shed 5 bases, J shed 10 bases, and the junction held 2 bases outside the gene matches. This CDR3 has 12 amino acids. The data are from a study of blood T cell repertoires in COVID-19.

The TCR originated in a woman aged 55 to 70 with acute or convalescent COVID-19. Sample: peripheral blood. This chain joins TRBV7-6 and TRBJ1-6, with 7 nucleotides matching TRBD1. For the CDR3, the DNA is TGTGCCAGCAGCCCCAGGGGGTCACCCCTCCACTTT. Translated: CASSPRGSPLHF. The entire variable domain, with the rest obtained from reference TRBV7-6 and TRBJ1-6, is as follows: GAGVSQSPRYKVTKRGQDVALRCDPISGHVSLYWYRQALGQGPEFLTYFNYEAQQDKSGLPNDRFSAERPEGSISTLTIQRTEQRDSAMYRCASSPRGSPLHFGNGTRLTVT.